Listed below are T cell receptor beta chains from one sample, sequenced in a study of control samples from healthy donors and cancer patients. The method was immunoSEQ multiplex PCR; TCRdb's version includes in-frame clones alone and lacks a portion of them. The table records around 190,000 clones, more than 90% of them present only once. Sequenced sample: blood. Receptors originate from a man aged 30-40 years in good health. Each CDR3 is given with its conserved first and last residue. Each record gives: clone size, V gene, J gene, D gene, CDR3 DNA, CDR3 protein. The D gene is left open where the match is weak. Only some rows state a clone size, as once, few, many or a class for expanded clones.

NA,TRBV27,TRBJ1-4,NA,TGTGCCAGCAGTTTATGGTCCGGGGGCGGGGAAAAACTGTTTTTT,CASSLWSGGGEKLFF
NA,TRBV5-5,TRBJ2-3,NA,TGTGCCAGCAGCCCCAGGACAGTATGGGCAGATACGCAGTATTTT,CASSPRTVWADTQYF
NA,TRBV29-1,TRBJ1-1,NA,TGCCGGGTTACGGGTGAAGCTTTCTTT,CRVTGEAFF
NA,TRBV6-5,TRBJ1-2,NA,TGTGCCAGCAGTTACTTTCCCGGCATAAACTATGGCTACACCTTC,CASSYFPGINYGYTF
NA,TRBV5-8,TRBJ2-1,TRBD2,TGTGCCAGCAGCCTGGGACTAGCGGGAGTCTACAGCGATGAGCAGTTCTTC,CASSLGLAGVYSDEQFF
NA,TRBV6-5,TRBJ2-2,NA,TGTGCCAGCAACGCGCAGGGGCCGAACACCGGGGAGCTGTTTTTT,CASNAQGPNTGELFF
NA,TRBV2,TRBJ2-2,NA,TGTGCCAGCAGGGCGGGACTGAACGGTCCCGGGGAGCTGTTTTTT,CASRAGLNGPGELFF
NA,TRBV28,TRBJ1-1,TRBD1,TGTGCCAGCAGTCTAGGGACAGGGAACACTGAAGCTTTCTTT,CASSLGTGNTEAFF
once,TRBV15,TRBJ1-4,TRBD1,TGTGCCACCAGCAGAGATATTGGACAGGCTGGAAAACTGTTTTTT,CATSRDIGQAGKLFF
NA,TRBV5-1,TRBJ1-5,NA,TGCGCCAGCAGCTTGGAAGTGGGGGGGAGCAATCAGCCCCAGCATTTT,CASSLEVGGSNQPQHF
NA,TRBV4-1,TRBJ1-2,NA,TGCGCCAGCAGCCAAGGGCCCCCTAAGAACTATGGCTACACCTTC,CASSQGPPKNYGYTF
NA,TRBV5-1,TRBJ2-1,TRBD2,TGCGCCAGCAGCTTGCTACTAGCGGGAGTGGATGAGCAGTTCTTC,CASSLLLAGVDEQFF
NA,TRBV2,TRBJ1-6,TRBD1,TGTGCCAGCAGGGGGACAGGGGGCATTGGTTCACCCCTCCACTTT,CASRGTGGIGSPLHF
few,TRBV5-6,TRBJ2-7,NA,TGTGCCAGCAGCTTCTCCTACGAGCAGTACTTC,CASSFSYEQYF
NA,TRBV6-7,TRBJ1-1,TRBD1,TGTGCCAGCAGTTACTCCGGGACAGGGAACACTGAAGCTTTCTTT,CASSYSGTGNTEAFF
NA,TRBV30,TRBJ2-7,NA,TGTGCCTGGAGCGCGTGGGGTAGCGAGCAGTACTTC,CAWSAWGSEQYF
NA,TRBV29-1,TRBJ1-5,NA,TGCAGCGTTGCTCAGGGAGAGAATCAGCCCCAGCATTTT,CSVAQGENQPQHF
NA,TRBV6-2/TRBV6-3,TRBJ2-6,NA,TGTGCCAGCAGTTACGGGACACTGATCTCTGGGGCCAACGTCCTGACTTTC,CASSYGTLISGANVLTF
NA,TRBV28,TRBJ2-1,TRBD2,TGTGCCAGCAGTTTATACCTAGCGGGAGTGCACAATGAGCAGTTCTTC,CASSLYLAGVHNEQFF
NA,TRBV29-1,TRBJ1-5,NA,TGCAGCGTTGAAGATAACCCAAATCAGCCCCAGCATTTT,CSVEDNPNQPQHF
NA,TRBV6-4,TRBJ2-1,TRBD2,TGTGCCAGCAGTGATACTAGCGGGAGCTACAATGAGCAGTTCTTC,CASSDTSGSYNEQFF
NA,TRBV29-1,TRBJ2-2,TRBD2,TGCAGCGCGCCGGCGACTAGCGGGGGGCCGAACACCGGGGAGCTGTTTTTT,CSAPATSGGPNTGELFF
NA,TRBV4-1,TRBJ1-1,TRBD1,TGCGCCAGCAGCCCAGGGGGGGGGAACACTGAAGCTTTCTTT,CASSPGGGNTEAFF
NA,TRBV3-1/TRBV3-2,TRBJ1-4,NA,TGTGCCAGCAGCCAAGGAGTGGAAGAAAAACTGTTTTTT,CASSQGVEEKLFF
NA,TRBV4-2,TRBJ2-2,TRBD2,TGTGCCAGCAGCCCCTCAGAGGCTAGCGGGAGTACCGGGGAGCTGTTTTTT,CASSPSEASGSTGELFF
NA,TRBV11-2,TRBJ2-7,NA,TGTGCCAGCAGGACCGCCTACGAGCAGTACTTC,CASRTAYEQYF
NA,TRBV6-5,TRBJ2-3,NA,TGTGCCAGCAGTTCGGGGGTTCGGGCAGATACGCAGTATTTT,CASSSGVRADTQYF